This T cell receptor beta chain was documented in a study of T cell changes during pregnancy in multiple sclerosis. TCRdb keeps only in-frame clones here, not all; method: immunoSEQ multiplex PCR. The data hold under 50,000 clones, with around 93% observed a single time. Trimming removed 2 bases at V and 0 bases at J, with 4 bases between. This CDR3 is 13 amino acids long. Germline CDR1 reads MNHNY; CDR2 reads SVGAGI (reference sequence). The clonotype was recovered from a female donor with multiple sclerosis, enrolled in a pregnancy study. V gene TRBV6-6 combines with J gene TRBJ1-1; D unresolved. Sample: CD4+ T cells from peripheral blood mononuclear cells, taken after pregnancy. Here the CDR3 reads CASSYRLNTEAFF. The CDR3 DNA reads TGTGCCAGCAGTTACCGGTTGAACACTGAAGCTTTCTTT.